This entry lists 24 T cell receptor beta chains sequenced from one sample in a study of Ad26.COV2.S vaccination and SARS-CoV-2 variants. Data came from immunoSEQ multiplex PCR; TCRdb stores just in-frame clones and leaves some out. The sample lists some 340,000 clones; 86% were seen once. The treatment was: roughly 20 received Ad26.COV2.S at low or high dose, single or two shots; roughly 5 received placebo; per-sample allocation not given. Day 63 after the first vaccine or placebo injection was the time point for sampling. This material consisted of peripheral blood, taken in a trial of Ad26.COV2.S vaccine versus placebo. The receptors shown here come from a person aged 18 to 59 who received the Ad26.COV2.S COVID-19 vaccine or a placebo.

The V and J genes are TRBV3-1 (or the pseudogene TRBV3-2) and TRBJ2-1, with 7 bases fitting TRBD2. The CDR3 covers 16 residues. V lost 2 bases to trimming and J lost 2 bases; unmatched junction nucleotides: 6. Germline-derived CDR1 and CDR2 are LGHDT and YNNKEL (reference sequence). The CDR3 is CASSQTGRGTYNEQFF. The CDR3 coding sequence is TGTGCCAGCAGCCAAACCGGGCGGGGGACCTACAATGAGCAGTTCTTC.

The J gene is TRBJ1-1, the V gene TRBV6-5, with 8 bases aligning to TRBD1. This CDR3 comprises 15 residues. Per the germline V gene, CDR1 is MNHEY and CDR2 is SVGAGI. The trim removed 5 bases at V and 4 bases at J, leaving 9 bases unmatched. CDR3 coding DNA: TGTGCCAGCAGTCCCAAAGACAGGGGTGGCACTGAAGCTTTCTTT. Translation: CASSPKDRGGTEAFF.

The genes are TRBV14 and TRBJ2-1; 8 bases line up with TRBD1. This CDR3 has 15 amino acids. Germline trimming cut 4 bases from V and 3 bases from J; bases unmatched to any gene: 5. Germline V gives CDR1 SGHDN, CDR2 FVKESK. The DNA of the CDR3 is TGTGCCAGCAGCCCAGGGGGCCTTGGCTACAATGAGCAGTTCTTC. Encoded protein: CASSPGGLGYNEQFF. Full variable domain (remainder filled in from reference TRBV14 and TRBJ2-1): EAGVTQFPSHSVIEKGQTVTLRCDPISGHDNLYWYRRVMGKEIKFLLHFVKESKQDESGMPNNRFLAERTGGTYSTLKVQPAELEDSGVYFCASSPGGLGYNEQFFGPGTRLTVL.

The chain is built from TRBV5-4 and TRBJ2-3; D possibly corresponds to TRBD1 (5 bases). Trimming took off 0 bases at V and 2 bases at J, with 16 bases between the two ends. The CDR3 totals 17 residues. The V gene's germline CDR1 is SGHNT and CDR2 YYREEE (reference sequence). The CDR3 DNA is TGTGCCAGCAGCTTGGAGAGCAGACAGAGGACCACAGATACGCAGTATTTT. Amino acid sequence: CASSLESRQRTTDTQYF.

J is TRBJ2-7 and V is TRBV10-3; the match to TRBD2 covers 11 bases. The CDR3 totals 13 residues. With V trimmed by 6 bases and J by 7 bases, 5 bases remained unmatched. Germline V gene data show CDR1 as ENHRY and CDR2 as SYGVKD. The CDR3 DNA follows: TGTGCCATCAGCCTAGCGGGGGGTTTGGAGCAGTACTTC. It yields the protein CAISLAGGLEQYF.

The V gene is TRBV7-2, the J gene TRBJ2-1; 8 bases match TRBD2. The V gene end was trimmed by 6 bases and the J gene end by 4 bases; junction bases not matched to a gene: 11. Germline V gives CDR1 SGHTA, CDR2 FQGNSA. The CDR3 has 16 residues. The CDR3 loop is CASRTGGAPFYNEQFF. In nucleotides, the CDR3 is TGTGCCAGCAGGACGGGGGGGGCCCCATTTTACAATGAGCAGTTCTTC.

The chain couples TRBV9 to TRBJ2-2, with 7 bases matching TRBD1. CDR3 length equals 15 residues. Looked up from germline, CDR1 is SGDLS and CDR2 is YYNGEE. V trimming: 1 base; J trimming: 1 base; junction bases outside the gene matches: 1. The CDR3 loop is CASSVRTGNTGELFF. CDR3 DNA sequence: TGTGCCAGCAGCGTAAGGACAGGGAACACCGGGGAGCTGTTTTTT.

The chain uses TRBV7-2 and TRBJ1-2, with a tentative D call TRBD1 (5 bases). CDR1 is SGHTA, CDR2 FQGNSA, per germline. This CDR3 comprises 14 residues. Trimming took off 7 bases at V and 0 bases at J, with 12 bases between the two ends. DNA for the CDR3: TGTGCCAGCACCCCTCGGGGGGCTAACTATGGCTACACCTTC. It is translated as CASTPRGANYGYTF. The full variable domain, its missing parts supplied by reference TRBV7-2 and TRBJ1-2, is GAGVSQSPSNKVTEKGKDVELRCDPISGHTALYWYRQSLGQGLEFLIYFQGNSAPDKSGLPSDRFSAERTGGSVSTLTIQRTQQEDSAVYLCASTPRGANYGYTFGSGTRLTVV.

This clone was recorded only once. The V call is TRBV6-5, the J call TRBJ2-2; no clear D gene. This CDR3 is 14 amino acids long. Germline V gene data show CDR1 as MNHEY and CDR2 as SVGAGI. V lost 0 bases and J lost 2, with 4 bases in between. The CDR3: CASSYSRNTGELFF. Here the CDR3 DNA reads TGTGCCAGCAGTTACTCTCGTAACACCGGGGAGCTGTTTTTT.

This chain links TRBV29-1 with TRBJ1-2; D gene uncertain. CDR1 and CDR2 from the germline V gene are SQVTM and ANQGSEA. This CDR3 has 12 amino acids. V was trimmed by 3 bases and J by 4 bases, leaving 9 bases between them. The CDR3: CSVETDIYGYTF. CDR3 in DNA: TGCAGCGTTGAGACGGATATCTATGGCTACACCTTC.

The chain is built from TRBV12-3 or TRBV12-4 and TRBJ1-1; D possibly corresponds to TRBD1 (5 bases). V was clipped by 7 bases and J by 11 bases, with 14 bases between them. The CDR3 length is 11 residues. CDR3 bases: TGTGCCAGCACCCAGGGCCTGGGGGCTTTCTTT. Protein: CASTQGLGAFF.

The chain employs TRBV7-2 and TRBJ2-3; 8 nucleotides agree with TRBD1. This CDR3 has 15 residues. V dropped 5 bases and J dropped 3; count of bases not matched to a gene: 7. Germline V gene data show CDR1 as SGHTA and CDR2 as FQGNSA. The CDR3 protein is CASSPWTGTTDTQYF. CDR3 in DNA: TGTGCCAGCAGCCCCTGGACAGGGACGACAGATACGCAGTATTTT.

The CDR3 here is CAWTTGKTNEKLFF. In DNA, the CDR3 is TGTGCCTGGACGACAGGGAAAACTAATGAAAAACTGTTTTTT. The J gene is TRBJ1-4, the V gene TRBV30; TRBD1 agrees at 7 bases. CDR3 length equals 14 residues. Looked up from germline, CDR1 is GTSNPN and CDR2 is SVGIG (reference sequence). The V and J ends lost 4 bases and 1 base, in that order; junction bases with no gene match: 3.

This rearrangement joins TRBV2 to TRBJ2-3; D is ambiguous. This CDR3 region has 18 residues. Trimming removed 5 bases from V and 2 bases from J, with 23 bases in between. Germline CDR1 and CDR2: SNHLY and FYNNEI. The CDR3 here is CASSKTHRASTPTDTQYF. The CDR3 bases are TGTGCCAGCAGTAAAACTCACCGGGCCTCAACCCCCACAGATACGCAGTATTTT.

J is TRBJ1-2 and V is TRBV5-5, with 8 bases aligning to TRBD1. The CDR3 extends over 17 amino acids. Germline V gene lookup returns CDR1 SGHKS and CDR2 YYEKEE (reference sequence). Unmatched junction bases numbered 17, after V lost 3 bases and J lost 7 bases. CDR3 DNA: TGTGCCAGCAGCTCATCATCCCGACAGGGGAAATTAGGTGGCTACACCTTC. Translation: CASSSSSRQGKLGGYTF.

The chain is built from TRBV6-4 and TRBJ1-1; TRBD1 agrees at 8 bases. The germline V gene encodes CDR1 MRHNA and CDR2 SNTAGT. V dropped 6 bases and J dropped 7; count of bases not matched to a gene: 10. The CDR3 consists of 14 residues. CDR3 protein: CASRKDRVDLEAFF. CDR3 nucleotides: TGTGCCAGCAGGAAGGACAGGGTGGACCTTGAAGCTTTCTTT.

The rearrangement uses TRBV6-2 or TRBV6-3 and TRBJ2-1; TRBD2 agrees at 10 bases. The CDR3 totals 14 residues. Germline loops: CDR1 MNHEY, CDR2 SVGEGT. V was clipped by 5 bases and J by 5 bases; unmatched bases: 3. DNA of the CDR3: TGTGCCAGCAGTGAGCTAGCGGGGGACAATGAGCAGTTCTTC. It yields the protein CASSELAGDNEQFF.

This clone was picked up one time. DNA for the CDR3: TGCGCCAGCAGCTGGGCCGGGACGGGAGGGGATGAAAAACTGTTTTTT. Its translation: CASSWAGTGGDEKLFF. The V and J genes are TRBV5-1 and TRBJ1-4; weak D call: TRBD1 (5 bases). The CDR3 loop spans 16 amino acids. The germline gives CDR1 SGHRS, CDR2 YFSETQ. Trimming cost V 3 bases and J 6 bases, with 18 bases left between them.

This chain links TRBV19 with TRBJ2-1, with 7 bases aligning to TRBD1. There are 14 residues in the CDR3. Germline V gene sequence: CDR1 LNHDA, CDR2 SQIVND (reference sequence). The trim removed 8 bases at V and 2 bases at J, leaving 6 bases unmatched. This CDR3 is CASQTGETYNEQFF. In nucleotides, the CDR3 is TGTGCCAGTCAAACAGGGGAAACCTACAATGAGCAGTTCTTC. Full variable domain (rest looked up from reference TRBV19 and TRBJ2-1): DGGITQSPKYLFRKEGQNVTLSCEQNLNHDAMYWYRQDPGQGLRLIYYSQIVNDFQKGDIAEGYSVSREKKESFPLTVTSAQKNPTAFYLCASQTGETYNEQFFGPGTRLTVL.

The chain is built from TRBV9 and TRBJ2-5; the D is unclear. Looked up from germline, CDR1 is SGDLS and CDR2 is YYNGEE. Trimming pared 3 bases from V and 3 bases from J, leaving 9 bases between. The CDR3 runs to 13 residues. The CDR3 DNA reads as TGTGCCAGCAGCGCACCTCAAAAAGAGACCCAGTACTTC. It specifies CASSAPQKETQYF.

The chain employs TRBV11-2 and TRBJ2-7; possible D gene TRBD2, 6 bases. The V gene lost 5 bases and the J gene lost 3 bases, with 20 bases spanning the gap. The length of the CDR3 is 16 residues. Germline CDR1 SGHAT, CDR2 FQNNGV. The CDR3 here is CASSRSRAGGNYEQYF. Written as DNA, the CDR3 is TGTGCCAGCAGCCGATCCCGGGCCGGGGGAAACTACGAGCAGTACTTC.

This chain connects TRBV25-1 to TRBJ1-4; D not certain. V gave up 9 bases and J gave up 8 bases, with 16 bases separating them. Germline V gene data show CDR1 as MGHDK and CDR2 as SYGVNS. The CDR3 has 13 residues. The CDR3 here is CASVDPGLEKLFF. In nucleotides, the CDR3 is TGTGCCAGTGTCGACCCAGGTTTGGAAAAACTGTTTTTT.

This chain links TRBV2 with TRBJ1-2; D not certain. Germline assignment: CDR1 SNHLY and CDR2 FYNNEI. The CDR3 is 14 amino acids. Deletions cut 2 bases from V and 5 bases from J, with 12 bases between. CDR3 in amino acids: CASSELGNFYGYTF. DNA for the CDR3: TGTGCCAGCAGTGAATTGGGGAATTTTTATGGCTACACCTTC.

Concerning this clone: Other DNA sequences within the sample encode an identical CDR3. The V and J genes are TRBV7-9 and TRBJ2-1; the match to TRBD2 covers 12 bases. CDR1 SEHNR and CDR2 FQNEAQ come from the germline V gene (reference sequence). This CDR3 region has 17 residues. V trimming: 1 base; J trimming: 0 bases; junction bases outside the gene matches: 1. CDR3 sequence: CASSLGTSGNSYNEQFF. CDR3 nucleotide sequence: TGTGCCAGCAGCTTAGGGACTAGCGGGAACTCCTACAATGAGCAGTTCTTC.